This section outlines one T cell receptor (beta chain) sequence together with its context. The antigen is not known. The data belong to a study of cytomegalovirus exposure and HLA in healthy donors. The study's findings and limits: Later analysis placed DRB1 highest and HLA-C lowest in TCR association rates, which differed by HLA locus. Immune exposure data for these donors was limited to CMV serostatus.

60 Vbeta and 13 Jbeta primers were used in PCR. Assay used: immunoSEQ multiplex PCR; TCRdb lists only in-frame clones, some missing. The sample consists of 75,000 to 100,000 clones, around 79% of them appearing once. This clonotype originated in a woman between 65 and 79 years old in good health and CMV-seropositive. The sequenced sample consisted of PBMCs.

The CDR3 coding sequence is TGTGCCAGCAGTTACTCGATTACTAGCGGGGTAGATACGCAGTATTTT. Translating it yields CASSYSITSGVDTQYF. This chain links TRBV6-6 with TRBJ2-3, with 10 bases identical to TRBD2. With V trimmed by 0 bases and J by 5 bases, 5 bases remained unmatched. This CDR3 region has 16 residues. Germline CDR1 and CDR2: MNHNY and SVGAGI (reference sequence).